This record looks at one T cell receptor beta chain sequence and its context. Its specific antigen is unknown. Nothing much larger sits one base from this clone, and base qualities are not available. These data are taken from a study of blood T cell repertoires in COVID-19 (dated by TCRdb to about 2020). Notes on the research overall: Samples covering the acute and convalescent phases of COVID-19 were provided by collaborators in the United States, Italy and Spain. Subjects who had been exposed to COVID-19, were actively infected with it, or had recovered from it provided the deeply sampled blood TCRbeta repertoires that made up the dataset. The repertoires were released in a freely available public database intended as a resource for research on the immune response to SARS-CoV-2. The prospective study material was composed of cDNA or gDNA derived from T cells, B-cell-depleted T cells, or PBMCs. The sample metadata nearly always contained a de-identified subject ID, COVID-19 status, age in years and sex. Where available, HLA class I and class II types were obtained from metadata supplied by the sample provider rather than from assay-based typing. The samples were drawn from two sources: the first 160 participants of the ongoing ImmuneRACE study, and 1,254 subjects contributed by 6 global collaborators. Overall study results and their limits: The quantity of clinical and demographic metadata differed by source and by participant and was supplied without curation.

V and J are trimmed by 6 bases and 2 bases, and the gene matches miss 9 bases of the junction. Based on the germline V gene, the CDR1 and CDR2 sequences are MNHEY and SVGAGI. Taken from cysteine to phenylalanine, the CDR3 has 15 residues. The only DNA kept is the CDR3, 45 bases in frame from the first base. TCRbeta CDR3 regions were amplified from genomic DNA by means of the immunoSEQ Assay, a bias-controlled multiplex PCR. The authors processed their data as follows. Within the assay, amplification of reference gene primers was used to estimate how many nucleated cells each sample contained. To quantify the absolute abundance of each unique TCRbeta CDR3 rearrangement, sequence reads were collapsed and filtered. For each sample, productive Simpson clonality was calculated as the square root of Simpson's diversity index across productive rearrangements. TCRdb limited this immuneACCESS table to in-frame rearrangements with V and J called. A share of clones is missing; checked studies link under half to unresolved V genes, and the rest is unexplained. V and J calls and clone size follow that table, whereas D and trimming were derived from the DNA. For this sample the table gives approximately 200,000 clones, of which around nine tenths were detected only once. The leading ten clones occupy roughly 2.5% of the sample.

Each collaborating institution followed its own protocols to collect whole blood in K2EDTA tubes. For TCRbeta analysis, collaborators shipped samples in one of three forms: frozen whole blood, isolated PBMCs, or DNA extracted from either of those sample types. The sequencing input was peripheral blood. The sequence derives from a woman aged 60-75 years with acute or convalescent COVID-19. This chain is built from TRBV6-5 and TRBJ2-7, with 8 middle bases fitting TRBD1. The CDR3 corresponds to CASRTGTGAAYEQYF. The bases are TGTGCCAGCAGGACAGGGACAGGTGCAGCCTACGAGCAGTACTTC.